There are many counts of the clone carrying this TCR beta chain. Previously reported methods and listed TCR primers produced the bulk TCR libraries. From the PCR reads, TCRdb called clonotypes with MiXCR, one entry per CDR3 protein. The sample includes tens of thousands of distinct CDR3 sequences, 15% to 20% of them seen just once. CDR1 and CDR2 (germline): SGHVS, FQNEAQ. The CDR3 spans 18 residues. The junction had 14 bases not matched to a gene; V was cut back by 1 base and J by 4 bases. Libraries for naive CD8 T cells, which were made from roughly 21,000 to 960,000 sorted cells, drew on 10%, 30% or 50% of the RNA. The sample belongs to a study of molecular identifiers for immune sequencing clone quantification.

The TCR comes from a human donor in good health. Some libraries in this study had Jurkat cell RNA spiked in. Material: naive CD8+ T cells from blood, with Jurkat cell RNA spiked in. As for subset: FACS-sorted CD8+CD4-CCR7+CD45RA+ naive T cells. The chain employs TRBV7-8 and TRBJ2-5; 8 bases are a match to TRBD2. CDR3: CASSLVFVTGGQLETQYF. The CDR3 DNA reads TGTGCCAGCAGCTTAGTTTTTGTAACGGGGGGGCAATTAGAGACCCAGTACTTC.